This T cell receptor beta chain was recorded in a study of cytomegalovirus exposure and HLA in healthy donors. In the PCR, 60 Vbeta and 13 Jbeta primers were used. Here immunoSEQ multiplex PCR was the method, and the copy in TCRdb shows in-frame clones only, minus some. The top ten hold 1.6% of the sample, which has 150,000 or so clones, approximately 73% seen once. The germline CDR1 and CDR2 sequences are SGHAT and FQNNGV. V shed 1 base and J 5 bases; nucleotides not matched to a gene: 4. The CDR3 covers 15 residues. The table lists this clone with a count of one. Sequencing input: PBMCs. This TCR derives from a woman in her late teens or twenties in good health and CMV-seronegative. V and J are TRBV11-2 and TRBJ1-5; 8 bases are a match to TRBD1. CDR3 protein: CASSLGETGDQPQHF. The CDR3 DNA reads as TGTGCCAGCAGCTTAGGAGAGACAGGGGATCAGCCCCAGCATTTT.